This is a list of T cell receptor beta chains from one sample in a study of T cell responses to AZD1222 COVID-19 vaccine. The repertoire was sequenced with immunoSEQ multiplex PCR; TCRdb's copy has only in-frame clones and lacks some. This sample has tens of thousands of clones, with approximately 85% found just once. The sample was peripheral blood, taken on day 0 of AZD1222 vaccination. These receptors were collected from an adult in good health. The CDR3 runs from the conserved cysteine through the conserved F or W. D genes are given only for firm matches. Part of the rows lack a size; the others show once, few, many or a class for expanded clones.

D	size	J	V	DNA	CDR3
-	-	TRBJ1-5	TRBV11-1	TGTGCCAGCAGCTCTGGCGGGCAGCAGCCCCAGCATTTT	CASSSGGQQPQHF
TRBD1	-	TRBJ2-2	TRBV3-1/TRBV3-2	TGTGCCAGCAGCTGGGGGACAGGGGGCGCGGCCGGGGAGCTGTTTTTT	CASSWGTGGAAGELFF
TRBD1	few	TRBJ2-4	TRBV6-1	TGTGCCAGCAGTGAAAGAAGGGGGCAGGGAAACATTCAGTACTTC	CASSERRGQGNIQYF
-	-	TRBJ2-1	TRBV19	TGTGCCAGTAGTATAGCTTCCAGGGACGGGGGTGAGCAGTTCTTC	CASSIASRDGGEQFF
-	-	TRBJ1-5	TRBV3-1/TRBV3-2	TGTGCCAGCAGCCAAGGTCTTGGGCCAACTCATCAGCCCCAGCATTTT	CASSQGLGPTHQPQHF
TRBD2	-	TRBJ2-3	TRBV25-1	TGTGCCAGCAGCTTGGGACTAGTTGCAGATACGCAGTATTTT	CASSLGLVADTQYF
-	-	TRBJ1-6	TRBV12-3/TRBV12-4	TGTGCCAGCAGGCCCCCGCATTCACCCCTCCACTTT	CASRPPHSPLHF
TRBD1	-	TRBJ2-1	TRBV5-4	TGTGCCAGCAGCTTAGTGGGACAGGAGTCCAATGAGCAGTTCTTC	CASSLVGQESNEQFF
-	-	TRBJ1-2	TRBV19	TGTGCCAGTAGTCCCCAGGTCTTTCTCTATGGCTACACCTTC	CASSPQVFLYGYTF
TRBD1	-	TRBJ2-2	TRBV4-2	TGTGCCAGCAGCCAGAGGACAGGGGCGGAAGGGACCGGGGAGCTGTTTTTT	CASSQRTGAEGTGELFF
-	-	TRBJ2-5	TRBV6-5	TGTGCCAGCAAGAGGGACGAGACCCAGTACTTC	CASKRDETQYF
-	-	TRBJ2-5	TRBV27	TGTGCCAGCAGTGGGGAAGGTTTCCAAGAGACCCAGTACTTC	CASSGEGFQETQYF
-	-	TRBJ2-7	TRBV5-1	TGCGCCAGCAGCGGCGGCGAGCAGTACTTC	CASSGGEQYF
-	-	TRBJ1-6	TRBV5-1	TGCGCCAGCAGCTTGGATAGTTCTGGGGATTCACCCCTCCACTTT	CASSLDSSGDSPLHF
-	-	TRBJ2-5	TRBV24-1	TGTGCCACCAGTGAGCCGGGACCCCATCCGGAGACCCAGTACTTC	CATSEPGPHPETQYF
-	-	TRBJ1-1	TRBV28	TGTGCCAGCAGTACGCCGGCTGAAGCTTTCTTT	CASSTPAEAFF
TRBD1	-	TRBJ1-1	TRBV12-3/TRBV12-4	TGTGCCAGCAGTTTAGGACAGGGGACTGAAGCTTTCTTT	CASSLGQGTEAFF
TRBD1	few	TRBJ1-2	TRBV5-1	TGCGCCAGCAGCTCAAAACAGGGGTATGGCTACACCTTC	CASSSKQGYGYTF
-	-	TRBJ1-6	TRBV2	TGTGCCAGCATTGCCGGTATGGGTAATTCACCCCTCCACTTT	CASIAGMGNSPLHF
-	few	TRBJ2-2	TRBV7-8	TGTGCCAGCAGCGCAGGGGTTGAAGGGGTCGGGGAGCTGTTTTTT	CASSAGVEGVGELFF
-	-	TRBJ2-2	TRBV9	TGTGCCAGCAGCCCGGCTCCGGGACTCTACACCGGGGAGCTGTTTTTT	CASSPAPGLYTGELFF
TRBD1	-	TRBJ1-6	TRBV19	TGTGCCAGCCAACAGGGGATTAATTCACCCCTCCACTTT	CASQQGINSPLHF
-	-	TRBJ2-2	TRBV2	TGTGCCAGCAGTGGTCGGGGTCTTACCGGGGAGCTGTTTTTT	CASSGRGLTGELFF
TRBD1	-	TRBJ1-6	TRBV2	TGTGCCAGCAGTGGGGAACCGGGACAGGGGTCTTCACCCCTCCACTTT	CASSGEPGQGSSPLHF
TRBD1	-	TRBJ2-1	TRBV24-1	TGTGCCACCAGTGATCGTAAGTCGGACAGGGATTCCTACAATGAGCAGTTCTTC	CATSDRKSDRDSYNEQFF
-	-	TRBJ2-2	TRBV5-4	TGTGCCAGCAGCTCCCCCGGGGGCACCGGGGAGCTGTTTTTT	CASSSPGGTGELFF
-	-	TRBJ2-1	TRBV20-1	TGCAGTGTAGCCGTCAATGAGCAGTTCTTC	CSVAVNEQFF
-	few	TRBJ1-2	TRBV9	TGTGCCAGCAGCTTACAGGACGGACCTTATGGCTACACCTTC	CASSLQDGPYGYTF
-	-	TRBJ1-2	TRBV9	TGTGCCAGCAGCGTAGGCAGGGAGTCCTATGGCTACACCTTC	CASSVGRESYGYTF
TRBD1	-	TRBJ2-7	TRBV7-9	TGTGCCAGCGGCATTGGGACAGCGAGCTACGAGCAGTACTTC	CASGIGTASYEQYF
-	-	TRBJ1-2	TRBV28	TGTGCCAGCAGTTTCTTGGGAAATAACTATGGCTACACCTTC	CASSFLGNNYGYTF
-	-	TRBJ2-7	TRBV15	TGTGCCACCAGCAGAGACCACCCCATTAGGGGCGAGCAGTACTTC	CATSRDHPIRGEQYF
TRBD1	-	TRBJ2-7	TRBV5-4	TGTGCCAGCAGCCTACGACAGGGGGCCTACGAGCAGTACTTC	CASSLRQGAYEQYF
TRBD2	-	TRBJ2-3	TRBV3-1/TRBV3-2	TGTGCCAGCAGCCAAGGCGGGGGTCACACAGATACGCAGTATTTT	CASSQGGGHTDTQYF
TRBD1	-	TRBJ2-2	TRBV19	TGTGCCAGTAGGGGGGACAGGGTTGCCGGGGAGCTGTTTTTT	CASRGDRVAGELFF
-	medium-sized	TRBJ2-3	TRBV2	TGTGCCAGCAGTGAAGCGGGGGGTAGCACAGATACGCAGTATTTT	CASSEAGGSTDTQYF
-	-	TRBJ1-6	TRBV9	TGTGCCAGCAGCGTAGCAGACAGACATAATTCACCCCTCCACTTT	CASSVADRHNSPLHF
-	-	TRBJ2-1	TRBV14	TGTGCCAGCAGCCAAGACTTAGCCGGAGCAGAGTTCTTC	CASSQDLAGAEFF
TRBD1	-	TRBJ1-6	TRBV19	TGTGCCAGTAGTTCCGGGACAGTTGGTTCACCCCTCCACTTT	CASSSGTVGSPLHF
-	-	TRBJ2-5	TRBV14	TGTGCCAGCAGCCGAATCGGGCCAGAAGGTGGAGAGACCCAGTACTTC	CASSRIGPEGGETQYF
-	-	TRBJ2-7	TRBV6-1	TGTGCCAGCAGTGAATGGAGGGCAGAGCAGTACTTC	CASSEWRAEQYF
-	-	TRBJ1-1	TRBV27	TGTGCCAGCAGTTTTGCAGGTGTCAACACTGAAGCTTTCTTT	CASSFAGVNTEAFF
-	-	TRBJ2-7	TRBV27	TGTGCCAGCAGTTCTGGGACAAACCGGGCCTACGAGCAGTACTTC	CASSSGTNRAYEQYF
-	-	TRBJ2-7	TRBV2	TGTGCCAGCACTCCTCAGGTGATAACCTACGAGCAGTACTTC	CASTPQVITYEQYF
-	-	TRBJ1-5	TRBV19	TGTGCCAGTATTCCCCGCCGGGGCCTCAGCAATCAGCCCCAGCATTTT	CASIPRRGLSNQPQHF
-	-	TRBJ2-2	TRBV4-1	TGCGCCAGCAGCCAAGTAATGGACAGAGGGACCGGGGAGCTGTTTTTT	CASSQVMDRGTGELFF
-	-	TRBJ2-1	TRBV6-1	TGTGCCAGCAGTGAGTTCACCGACAATGAGCAGTTCTTC	CASSEFTDNEQFF
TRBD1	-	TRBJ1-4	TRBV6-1	TGTGCCAGCAGTGAAGCGACAGGGGGCGGGGATGAAAAACTGTTTTTT	CASSEATGGGDEKLFF
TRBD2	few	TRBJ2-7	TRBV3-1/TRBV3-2	TGTGCCAGCAGCTCGCGACTTAGCGGGGGTTCTTACGAGCAGTACTTC	CASSSRLSGGSYEQYF
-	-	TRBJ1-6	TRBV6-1	TGTGCCAGCAGTGAGACCGGCGCTTGGGGGGGTAATTCACCCCTCCACTTT	CASSETGAWGGNSPLHF
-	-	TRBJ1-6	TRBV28	TGTGCCAGCAGTTTGAGGTTGTCACCCCTCCACTTT	CASSLRLSPLHF
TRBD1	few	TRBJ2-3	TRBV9	TGTGCCAGCGGACAGGGGGACATACGAGATACGCAGTATTTT	CASGQGDIRDTQYF
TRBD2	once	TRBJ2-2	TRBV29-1	TGCAGCGTTCTTTCGGGGGGACCGAACACCGGGGAGCTGTTTTTT	CSVLSGGPNTGELFF
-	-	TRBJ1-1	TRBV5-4	TGTGCCAGCAGCACGACAGTTACGAACACTGAAGCTTTCTTT	CASSTTVTNTEAFF
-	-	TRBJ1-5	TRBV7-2	TGTGCCAGCAGCTTAAGGAGGGGGGGTCAGCCCCAGCATTTT	CASSLRRGGQPQHF
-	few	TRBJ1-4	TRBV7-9	TGTGCCAGCAGCTTAGGGGTGGTGGATGAAAAACTGTTTTTT	CASSLGVVDEKLFF
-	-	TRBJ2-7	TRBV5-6	TGTGCCAGCAGCACCGGGACGGGGGGACATCCACACTTC	CASSTGTGGHPHF
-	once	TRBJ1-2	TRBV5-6	TGTGCCAGCAGCTTGCAGGGCGACGGCTATGGCTACACCTTC	CASSLQGDGYGYTF